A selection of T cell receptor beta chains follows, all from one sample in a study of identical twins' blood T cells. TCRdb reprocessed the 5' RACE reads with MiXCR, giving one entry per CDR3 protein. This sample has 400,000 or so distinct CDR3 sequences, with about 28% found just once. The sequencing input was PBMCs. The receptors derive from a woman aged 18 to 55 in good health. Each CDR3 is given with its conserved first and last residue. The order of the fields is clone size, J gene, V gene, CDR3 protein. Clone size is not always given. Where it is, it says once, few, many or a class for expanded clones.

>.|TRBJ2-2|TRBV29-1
CSVLVQGGTGELFF
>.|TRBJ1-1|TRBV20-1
CSARQGKRYTEAFF
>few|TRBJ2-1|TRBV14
CASGVRDYNEQFF
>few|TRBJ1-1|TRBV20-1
CSARVGTMNTEAFF
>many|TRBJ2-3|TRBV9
CASSVGLASTDTQYF
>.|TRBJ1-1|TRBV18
CASSSQSMNTEAFF
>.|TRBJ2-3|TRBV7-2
CASSLDAGAGADTQYF
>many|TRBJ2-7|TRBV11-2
CASSLRASYEQYF
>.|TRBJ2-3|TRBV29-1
CSVLGIAGGRSDTQYF
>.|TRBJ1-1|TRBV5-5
CASSSGGTNTGAFF
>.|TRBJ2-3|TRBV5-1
CASSLDLDTQYF
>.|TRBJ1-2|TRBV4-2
CASSRPEDLSYGYTF
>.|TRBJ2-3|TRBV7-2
CASSTSRDTQYF
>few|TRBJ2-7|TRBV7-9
CASSVQGNSNEQYF
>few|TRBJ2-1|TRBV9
CASSVEGLVYNEQFF
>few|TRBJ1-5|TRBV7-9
CASSQGDQPQHF
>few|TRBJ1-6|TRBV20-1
CSARAQENSPLHF